These 2 T cell receptor beta chains share one sample of origin, sequenced in a study of Graves' ophthalmopathy and Graves' hyperthyroidism. TCR beta CDR3 amplification used RNA transcripts. In the first round, RT-PCR was carried out with HTBI primers, and a multiplex PCR formed the second round. TCRdb passed the multiplex PCR reads through MiXCR, listing each CDR3 protein once. This table has hundreds of thousands of distinct CDR3 sequences, around 45% appearing once. Sequencing was carried out using peripheral blood. These receptors were taken from an adult man with Graves' ophthalmopathy.

As to this clonotype: This may stem from a read error, because a much larger clone lies one nucleotide away. This sequence joins TRBV10-3 and TRBJ2-7; 9 bases map to TRBD1. Germline lookup yields CDR1 ENHRY and CDR2 SYGVKD. CDR3 length: 14 amino acids. CDR3 amino acids: CASSYGQGTYKQYF. The CDR3 bases are TGTGCCAGCAGTTACGGACAGGGGACGTACAAGCAGTACTTC.

The chain employs TRBV2 and TRBJ1-4; 9 positions match TRBD1. CDR3 size: 14 residues. J gave up 8 bases and V 6 bases, and 7 bases lay outside the gene matches. Germline V gives CDR1 SNHLY, CDR2 FYNNEI. The CDR3 nucleotides are TGTGCCAGCAGAGAGGGACAGGGTGAAGAAAAACTGTTTTTT. Protein: CASREGQGEEKLFF.